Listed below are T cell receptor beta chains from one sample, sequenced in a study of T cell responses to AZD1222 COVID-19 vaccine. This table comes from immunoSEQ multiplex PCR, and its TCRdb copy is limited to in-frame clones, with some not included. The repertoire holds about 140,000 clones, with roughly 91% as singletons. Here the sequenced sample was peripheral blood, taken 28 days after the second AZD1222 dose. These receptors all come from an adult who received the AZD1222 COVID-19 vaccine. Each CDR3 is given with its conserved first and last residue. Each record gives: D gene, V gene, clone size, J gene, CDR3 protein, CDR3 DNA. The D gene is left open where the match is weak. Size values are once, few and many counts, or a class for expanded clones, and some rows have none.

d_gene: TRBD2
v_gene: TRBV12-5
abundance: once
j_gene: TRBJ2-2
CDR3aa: CASGFSGVNTGELFF
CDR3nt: TGTGCTAGTGGTTTTAGCGGGGTGAACACCGGGGAGCTGTTTTTT

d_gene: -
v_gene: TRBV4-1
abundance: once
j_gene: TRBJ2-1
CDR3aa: CASSPDRGSSYNEQFF
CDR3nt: TGCGCCAGCAGCCCCGATCGTGGGAGCTCCTACAATGAGCAGTTCTTC

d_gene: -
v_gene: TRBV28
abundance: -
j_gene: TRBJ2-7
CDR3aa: CASTWTGSSYEQYF
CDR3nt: TGTGCCAGCACCTGGACTGGAAGCTCCTACGAGCAGTACTTC

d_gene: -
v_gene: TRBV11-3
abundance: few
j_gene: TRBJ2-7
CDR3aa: CASSSAPQATKEQYF
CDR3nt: TGTGCCAGCAGCTCCGCCCCACAGGCGACGAAAGAGCAGTACTTC

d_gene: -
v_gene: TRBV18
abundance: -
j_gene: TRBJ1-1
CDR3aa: CASSPGQLNTEAFF
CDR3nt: TGTGCCAGCTCACCAGGGCAGCTGAACACTGAAGCTTTCTTT

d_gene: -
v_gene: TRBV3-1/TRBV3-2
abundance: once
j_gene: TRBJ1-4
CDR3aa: CASSQEPFGGIGEKLFF
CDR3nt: TGTGCCAGCAGCCAAGAGCCCTTTGGGGGGATTGGTGAAAAACTGTTTTTT

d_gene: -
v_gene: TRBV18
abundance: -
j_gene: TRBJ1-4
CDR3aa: CASSSGALGEKLFF
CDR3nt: TGTGCCAGCTCATCAGGGGCCCTAGGGGAAAAACTGTTTTTT

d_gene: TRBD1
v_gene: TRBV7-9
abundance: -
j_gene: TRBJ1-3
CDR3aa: CASSSGTGGLVGSGNTIYF
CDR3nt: TGTGCCAGCAGCTCCGGGACAGGGGGCTTAGTGGGGTCTGGAAACACCATATATTTT

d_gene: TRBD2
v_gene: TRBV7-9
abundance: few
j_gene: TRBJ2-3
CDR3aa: CASTLSGGLADTQYF
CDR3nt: TGTGCCAGCACCCTTAGCGGGGGTTTGGCAGATACGCAGTATTTT

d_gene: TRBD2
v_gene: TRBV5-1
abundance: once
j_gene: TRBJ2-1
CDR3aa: CASSFSGGPNEQFF
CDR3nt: TGCGCCAGCAGCTTTAGCGGGGGCCCGAATGAGCAGTTCTTC

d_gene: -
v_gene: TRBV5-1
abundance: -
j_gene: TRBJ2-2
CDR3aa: CASSSGQNTGELFF
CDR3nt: TGCGCCAGCAGCTCGGGACAAAACACCGGGGAGCTGTTTTTT

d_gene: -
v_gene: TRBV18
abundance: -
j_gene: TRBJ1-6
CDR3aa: CASSPLAAAPPGTNSPLHF
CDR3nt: TGTGCCAGCTCACCACTAGCCGCCGCCCCGCCGGGAACTAATTCACCCCTCCACTTT

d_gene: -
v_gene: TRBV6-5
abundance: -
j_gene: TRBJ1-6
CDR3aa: CASSRTLGLLHF
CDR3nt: TGTGCCAGCAGCCGAACCTTGGGGCTCCTCCACTTT

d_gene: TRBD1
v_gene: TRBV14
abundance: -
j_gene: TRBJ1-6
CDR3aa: CATSALTGGSLTPLHF
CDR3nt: TGTGCCACCTCAGCTTTGACAGGGGGCTCCTTGACACCCCTCCACTTT

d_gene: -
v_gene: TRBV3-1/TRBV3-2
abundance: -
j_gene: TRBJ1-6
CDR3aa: CASSQDTDSPLHF
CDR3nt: TGTGCCAGCAGCCAAGATACGGATTCACCCCTCCACTTT

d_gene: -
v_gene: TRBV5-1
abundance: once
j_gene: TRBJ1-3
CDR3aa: CASSSDSSGNTIYF
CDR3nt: TGCGCCAGCAGCTCCGACAGCTCTGGAAACACCATATATTTT

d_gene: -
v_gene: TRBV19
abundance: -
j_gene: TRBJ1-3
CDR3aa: CASRRLGTSGNTIYF
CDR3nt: TGTGCCAGTAGACGGTTGGGGACATCCGGAAACACCATATATTTT

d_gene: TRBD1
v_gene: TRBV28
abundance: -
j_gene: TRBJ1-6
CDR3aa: CASSPGQGGSSPLHF
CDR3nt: TGTGCCAGCAGTCCAGGACAGGGGGGAAGTTCACCCCTCCACTTT

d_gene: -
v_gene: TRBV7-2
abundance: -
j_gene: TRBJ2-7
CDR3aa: CASSPRYDSYEQYF
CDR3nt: TGTGCCAGCAGCCCGAGGTATGACTCCTACGAGCAGTACTTC

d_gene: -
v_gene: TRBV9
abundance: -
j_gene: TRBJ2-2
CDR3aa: CASSVGQGITGELFF
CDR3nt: TGTGCCAGCAGCGTAGGGCAGGGGATCACCGGGGAGCTGTTTTTT

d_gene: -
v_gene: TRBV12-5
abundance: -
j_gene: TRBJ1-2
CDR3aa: CASGLGMNYGYTF
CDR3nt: TGTGCTAGTGGTTTGGGGATGAACTATGGCTACACCTTC

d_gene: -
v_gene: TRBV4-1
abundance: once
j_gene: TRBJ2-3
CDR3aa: CASSQVEGGDTQYF
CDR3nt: TGCGCCAGCAGCCAAGTGGAAGGGGGAGATACGCAGTATTTT

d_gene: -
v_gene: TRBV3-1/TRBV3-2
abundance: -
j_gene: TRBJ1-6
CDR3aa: CASSVGQNSPLHF
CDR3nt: TGTGCCAGCAGCGTCGGACAGAATTCACCCCTCCACTTT

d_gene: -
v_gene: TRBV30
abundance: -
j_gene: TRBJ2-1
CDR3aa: CAWSHGRYNEQFF
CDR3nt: TGTGCCTGGAGCCATGGCCGGTACAATGAGCAGTTCTTC

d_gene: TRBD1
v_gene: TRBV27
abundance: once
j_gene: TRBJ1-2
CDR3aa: CASSSGTGGSGYTF
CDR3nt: TGTGCCAGCAGTTCGGGTACAGGGGGATCTGGCTACACCTTC

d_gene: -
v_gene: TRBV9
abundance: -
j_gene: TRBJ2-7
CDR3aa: CASSVGVGTPAYEQYF
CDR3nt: TGTGCCAGCAGCGTCGGAGTTGGGACTCCTGCTTACGAGCAGTACTTC

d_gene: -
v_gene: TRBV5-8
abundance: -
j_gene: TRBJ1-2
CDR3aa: CASSFRVGGYTF
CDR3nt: TGTGCCAGCAGCTTCAGGGTGGGAGGCTACACCTTC

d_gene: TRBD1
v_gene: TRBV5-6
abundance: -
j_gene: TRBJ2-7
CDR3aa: CASSPSLLGGLSYEQYF
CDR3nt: TGTGCCAGCAGCCCATCGTTATTAGGGGGCCTCTCCTACGAGCAGTACTTC